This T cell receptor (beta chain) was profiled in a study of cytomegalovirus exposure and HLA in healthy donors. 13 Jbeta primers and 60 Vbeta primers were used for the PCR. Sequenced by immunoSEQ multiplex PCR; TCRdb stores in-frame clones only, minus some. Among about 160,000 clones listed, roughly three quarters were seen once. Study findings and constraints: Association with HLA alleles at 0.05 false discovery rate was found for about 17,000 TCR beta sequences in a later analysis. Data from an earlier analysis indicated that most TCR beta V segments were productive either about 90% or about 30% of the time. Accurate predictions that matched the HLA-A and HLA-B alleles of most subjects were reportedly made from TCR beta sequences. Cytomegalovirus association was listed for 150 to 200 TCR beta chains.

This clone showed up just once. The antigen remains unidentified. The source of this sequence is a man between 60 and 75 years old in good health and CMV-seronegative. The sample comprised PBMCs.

CDR3 sequence: CASSYSRQGDSPLHF. CDR3 nucleotide sequence: TGTGCCAGCAGTTACTCTCGGCAGGGCGATTCACCCCTCCACTTT. V is TRBV6-5 and J is TRBJ1-6; a possible D gene is TRBD1 (5 bases). V dropped 0 bases and J dropped 8 bases, with 11 bases sitting between them. Germline CDR1 MNHEY, CDR2 SVGAGI. The CDR3 loop spans 15 amino acids.